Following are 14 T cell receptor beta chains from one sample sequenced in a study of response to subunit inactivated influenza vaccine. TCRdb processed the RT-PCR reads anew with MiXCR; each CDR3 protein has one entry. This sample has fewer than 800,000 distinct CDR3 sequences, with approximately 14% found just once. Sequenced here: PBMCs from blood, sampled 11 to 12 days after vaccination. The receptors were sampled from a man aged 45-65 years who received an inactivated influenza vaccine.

The CDR3 DNA reads as TGTGCCTGGAGCGACTCTACACCGGGACAGGGAACCCCTGGGGCCAACGTCCTGACTTTC. Its translation: CAWSDSTPGQGTPGANVLTF. This chain connects TRBV30 to TRBJ2-6; 9 nucleotides line up with TRBD1. CDR1 is GTSNPN, CDR2 SVGIG, per germline (reference sequence). This CDR3 contains 20 residues. The junction had 17 bases not matched to a gene; V was cut back by 3 bases and J by 2 bases.

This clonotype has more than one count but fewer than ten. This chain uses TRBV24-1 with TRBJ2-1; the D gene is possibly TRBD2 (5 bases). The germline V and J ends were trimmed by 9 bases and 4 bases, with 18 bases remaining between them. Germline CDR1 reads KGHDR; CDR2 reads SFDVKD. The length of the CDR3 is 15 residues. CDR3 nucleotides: TGTGCCACCGCCAACTCAGAGGGTCATTACAATGAGCAGTTCTTC. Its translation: CATANSEGHYNEQFF.

The CDR3 reads CASRNTGLRTDTQYF. The CDR3 DNA reads as TGTGCCAGCAGGAATACCGGGCTTCGCACAGATACGCAGTATTTT. The V call is TRBV7-2, the J call TRBJ2-3, with D uncertain. V was clipped by 6 bases and J by 1 base, with 14 bases between them. The CDR3 extends over 15 amino acids. In germline, CDR1 is SGHTA, CDR2 FQGNSA.

In nucleotides, the CDR3 is TGTGCCAGCAGTGACCAGGTTAGCTCCTACAATGAGCAGTTCTTC. This gives the protein CASSDQVSSYNEQFF. The gene calls are TRBV28 and TRBJ2-1; D is undetermined. CDR1 and CDR2 from the germline V gene are MDHEN and SYDVKM. The V end was cut by 5 bases, the J end by 0 bases, with 11 bases between. The CDR3 is 15 residues long.

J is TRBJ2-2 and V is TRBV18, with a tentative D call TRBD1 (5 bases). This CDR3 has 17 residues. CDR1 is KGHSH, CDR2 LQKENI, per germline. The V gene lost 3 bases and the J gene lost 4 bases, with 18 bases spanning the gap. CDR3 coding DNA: TGTGCCAGCTCACCGCAGCAGGGTGTATACGGCACCGGGGAGCTGTTTTTT. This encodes CASSPQQGVYGTGELFF. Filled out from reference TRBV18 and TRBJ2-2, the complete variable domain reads NAGVMQNPRHLVRRRGQEARLRCSPMKGHSHVYWYRQLPEEGLKFMVYLQKENIIDESGMPKERFSAEFPKEGPSILRIQQVVRGDSAAYFCASSPQQGVYGTGELFFGEGSRLTVL.

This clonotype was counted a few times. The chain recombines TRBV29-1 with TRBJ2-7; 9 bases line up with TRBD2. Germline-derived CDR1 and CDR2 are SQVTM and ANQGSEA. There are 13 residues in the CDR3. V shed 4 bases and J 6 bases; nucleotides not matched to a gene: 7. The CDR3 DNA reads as TGCAGCGTTGCGGTTAGCGGGAGACCCGAGCAGTACTTC. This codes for CSVAVSGRPEQYF.

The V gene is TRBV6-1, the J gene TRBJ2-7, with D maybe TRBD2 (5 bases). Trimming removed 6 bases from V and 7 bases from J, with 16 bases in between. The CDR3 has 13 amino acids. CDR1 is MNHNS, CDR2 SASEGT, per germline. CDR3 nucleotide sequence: TGTGCCAGCAGCCAACTAGGTTTTGGTGAGCAGTACTTC. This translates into CASSQLGFGEQYF.

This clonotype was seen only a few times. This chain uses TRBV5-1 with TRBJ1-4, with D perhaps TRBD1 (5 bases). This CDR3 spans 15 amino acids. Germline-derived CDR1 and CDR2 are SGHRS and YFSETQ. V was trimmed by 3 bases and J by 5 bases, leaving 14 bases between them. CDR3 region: CASSSPGTANEKLFF. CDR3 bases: TGCGCCAGCAGCTCCCCCGGGACTGCCAATGAAAAACTGTTTTTT.

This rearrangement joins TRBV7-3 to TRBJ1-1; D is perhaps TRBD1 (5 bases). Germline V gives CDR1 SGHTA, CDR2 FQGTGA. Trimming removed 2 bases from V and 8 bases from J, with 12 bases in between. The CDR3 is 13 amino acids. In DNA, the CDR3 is TGTGCCAGCAGCTTAGAGCTGGGGGAAGAAGCTTTCTTT. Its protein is CASSLELGEEAFF.

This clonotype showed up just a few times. This CDR3 is CASSLSRGSETQYF. The DNA of the CDR3 is TGTGCCAGCAGTTTATCCAGGGGGAGCGAGACCCAGTACTTC. The chain joins TRBV12-3 or TRBV12-4 to TRBJ2-5; 7 nucleotides match TRBD1. The trim removed 2 bases at V and 5 bases at J, leaving 5 bases unmatched. This CDR3 has 14 residues.

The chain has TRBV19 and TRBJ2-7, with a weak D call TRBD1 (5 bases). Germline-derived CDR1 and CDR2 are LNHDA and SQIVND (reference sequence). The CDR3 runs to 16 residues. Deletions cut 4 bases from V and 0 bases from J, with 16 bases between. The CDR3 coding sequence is TGTGCCAGTAGTAGATCCCAGGGATCCTCCTCCTACGAGCAGTACTTC. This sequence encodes CASSRSQGSSSYEQYF.

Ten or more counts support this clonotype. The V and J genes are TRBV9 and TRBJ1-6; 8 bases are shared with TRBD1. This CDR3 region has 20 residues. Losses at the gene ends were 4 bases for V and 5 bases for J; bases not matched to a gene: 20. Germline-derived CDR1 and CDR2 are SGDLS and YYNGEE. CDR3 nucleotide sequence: TGTGCCAGCAGCCCCCACCTGGCAGGGGGCATCGGGTACGATAATTCACCCCTCCACTTT. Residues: CASSPHLAGGIGYDNSPLHF.

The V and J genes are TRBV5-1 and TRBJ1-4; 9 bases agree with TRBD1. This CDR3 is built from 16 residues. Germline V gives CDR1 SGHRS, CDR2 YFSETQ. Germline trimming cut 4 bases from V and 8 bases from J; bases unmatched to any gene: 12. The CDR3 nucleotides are TGCGCCAGCAGCACCGCGCCACAGGGGGCGAACGAAAAACTGTTTTTT. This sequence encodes CASSTAPQGANEKLFF.

In DNA, the CDR3 is TGTGCCAGCAGTTCCGGGACTCAAGTTAGCTACAATGAGCAGTTCTTC. This encodes CASSSGTQVSYNEQFF. V is TRBV7-6 and J is TRBJ2-1, with a possible D match to TRBD2 (6 bases). CDR1 is SGHVS, CDR2 FNYEAQ, per germline. The CDR3 spans 16 residues. The germline V and J ends were trimmed by 6 bases and 3 bases, with 18 bases remaining between them.